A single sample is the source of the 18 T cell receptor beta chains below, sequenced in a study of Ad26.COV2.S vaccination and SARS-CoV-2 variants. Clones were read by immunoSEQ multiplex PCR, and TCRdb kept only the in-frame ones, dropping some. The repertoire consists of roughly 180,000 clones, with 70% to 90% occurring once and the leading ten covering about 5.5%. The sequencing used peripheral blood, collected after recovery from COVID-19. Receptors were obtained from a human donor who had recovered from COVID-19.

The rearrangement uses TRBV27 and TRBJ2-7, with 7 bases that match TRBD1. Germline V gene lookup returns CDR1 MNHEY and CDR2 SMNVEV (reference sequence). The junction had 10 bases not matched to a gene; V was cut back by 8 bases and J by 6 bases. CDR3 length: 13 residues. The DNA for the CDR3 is TGTGCCAGCTCCTCTAGGTCAGGGGGCGAGCAGTACTTC. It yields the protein CASSSRSGGEQYF.

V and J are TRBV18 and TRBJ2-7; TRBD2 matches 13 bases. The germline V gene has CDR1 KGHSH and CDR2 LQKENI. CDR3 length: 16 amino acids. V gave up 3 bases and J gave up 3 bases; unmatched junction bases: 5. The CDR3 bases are TGTGCCAGCTCACCCCGGACTAGCGGGGGTGTCTACGAGCAGTACTTC. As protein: CASSPRTSGGVYEQYF.

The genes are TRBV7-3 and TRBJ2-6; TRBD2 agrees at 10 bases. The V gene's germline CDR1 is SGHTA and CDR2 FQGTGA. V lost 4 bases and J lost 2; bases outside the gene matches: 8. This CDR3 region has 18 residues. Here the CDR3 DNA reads TGTGCCAGCAGCTCTTTTAGCGGGAGGCTCACTGGGGCCAACGTCCTGACTTTC. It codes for CASSSFSGRLTGANVLTF.

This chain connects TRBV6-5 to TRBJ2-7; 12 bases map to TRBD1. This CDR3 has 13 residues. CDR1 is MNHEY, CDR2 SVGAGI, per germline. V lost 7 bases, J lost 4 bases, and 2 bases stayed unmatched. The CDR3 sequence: CASMGQGAYEQYF. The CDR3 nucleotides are TGTGCCAGCATGGGACAGGGGGCGTACGAGCAGTACTTC.

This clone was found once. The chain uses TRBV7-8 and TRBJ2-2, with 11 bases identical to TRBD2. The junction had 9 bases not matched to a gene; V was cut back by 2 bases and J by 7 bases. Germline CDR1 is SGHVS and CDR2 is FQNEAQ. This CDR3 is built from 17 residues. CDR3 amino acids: CASSLRLAGGRGGELFF. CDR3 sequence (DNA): TGTGCCAGCAGCTTACGCCTAGCGGGAGGACGTGGCGGGGAGCTGTTTTTT.

The CDR3 sequence is CASSLVEGANQPQHF. The CDR3 region has the DNA TGTGCCAGCAGCTTAGTAGAAGGGGCCAATCAGCCCCAGCATTTT. The chain joins TRBV7-9 to TRBJ1-5; D may be TRBD1 (5 bases). V dropped 1 base and J dropped 3 bases, with 10 bases sitting between them. The CDR3 sequence is 15 residues long. Germline V gene data show CDR1 as SEHNR and CDR2 as FQNEAQ (reference sequence).

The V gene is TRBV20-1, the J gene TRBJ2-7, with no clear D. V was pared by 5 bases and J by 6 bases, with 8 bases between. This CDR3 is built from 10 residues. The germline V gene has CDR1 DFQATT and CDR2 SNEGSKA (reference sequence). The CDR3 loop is CSAVFSEQYF. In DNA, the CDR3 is TGCAGTGCTGTCTTTTCCGAGCAGTACTTC.

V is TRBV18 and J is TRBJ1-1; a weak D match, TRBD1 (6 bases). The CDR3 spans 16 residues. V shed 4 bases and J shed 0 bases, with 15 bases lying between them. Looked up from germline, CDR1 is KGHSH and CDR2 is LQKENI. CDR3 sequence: CASSRETGHMNTEAFF. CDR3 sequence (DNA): TGTGCCAGCTCACGGGAGACAGGACATATGAACACTGAAGCTTTCTTT.

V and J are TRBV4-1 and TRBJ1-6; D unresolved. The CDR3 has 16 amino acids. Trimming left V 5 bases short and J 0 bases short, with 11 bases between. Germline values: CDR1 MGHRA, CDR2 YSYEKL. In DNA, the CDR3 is TGCGCCAGCAGCAAAAGTTATACCTCCTATAATTCACCCCTCCACTTT. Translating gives CASSKSYTSYNSPLHF.

This CDR3 reads CASSQAPKETQYF. The CDR3, as DNA: TGTGCCAGCAGCCAAGCTCCTAAAGAGACCCAGTACTTC. The J gene is TRBJ2-5, the V gene TRBV3-1 (or the pseudogene TRBV3-2); D is uncertain. The germline CDR1 and CDR2 sequences are LGHDT and YNNKEL (reference sequence). The CDR3 length is 13 residues. Trimming shortened V by 1 base and J by 3 bases, and 6 bases separated the two germline ends.

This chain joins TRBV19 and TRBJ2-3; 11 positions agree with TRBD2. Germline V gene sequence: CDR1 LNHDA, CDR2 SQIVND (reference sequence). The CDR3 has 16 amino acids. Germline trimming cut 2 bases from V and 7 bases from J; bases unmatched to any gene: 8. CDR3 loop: CASSIKIAGGPNTQYF. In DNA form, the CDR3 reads TGTGCCAGTAGTATAAAAATAGCGGGAGGGCCGAATACGCAGTATTTT. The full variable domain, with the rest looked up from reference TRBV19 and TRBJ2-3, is DGGITQSPKYLFRKEGQNVTLSCEQNLNHDAMYWYRQDPGQGLRLIYYSQIVNDFQKGDIAEGYSVSREKKESFPLTVTSAQKNPTAFYLCASSIKIAGGPNTQYFGPGTRLTVL.

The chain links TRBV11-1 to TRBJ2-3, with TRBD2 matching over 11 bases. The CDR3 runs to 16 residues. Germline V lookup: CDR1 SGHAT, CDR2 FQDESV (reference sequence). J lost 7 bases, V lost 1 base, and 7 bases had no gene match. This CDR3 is CASSLDGTSGSNTQYF. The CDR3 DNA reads TGTGCCAGCAGCTTAGACGGGACTAGCGGCAGCAATACGCAGTATTTT.

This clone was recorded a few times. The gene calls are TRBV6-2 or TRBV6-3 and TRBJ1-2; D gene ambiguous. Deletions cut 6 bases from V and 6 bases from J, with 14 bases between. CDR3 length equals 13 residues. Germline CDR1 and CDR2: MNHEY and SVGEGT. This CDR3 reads CASSLSRLNGYTF. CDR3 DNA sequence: TGTGCCAGCAGCCTAAGCCGACTTAATGGCTACACCTTC.

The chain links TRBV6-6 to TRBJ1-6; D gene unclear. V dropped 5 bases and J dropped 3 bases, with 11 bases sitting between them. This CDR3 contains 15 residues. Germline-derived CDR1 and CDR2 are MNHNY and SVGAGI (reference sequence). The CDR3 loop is CASSGQAFYNSPLHF. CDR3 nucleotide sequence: TGTGCCAGCAGTGGGCAGGCCTTCTATAATTCACCCCTCCACTTT.

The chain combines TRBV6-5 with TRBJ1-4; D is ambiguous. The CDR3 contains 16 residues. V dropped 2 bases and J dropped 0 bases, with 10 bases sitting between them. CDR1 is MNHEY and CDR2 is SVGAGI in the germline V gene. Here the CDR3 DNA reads TGTGCCAGCAGTTACCTCGGACCTGCAACTAATGAAAAACTGTTTTTT. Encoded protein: CASSYLGPATNEKLFF.

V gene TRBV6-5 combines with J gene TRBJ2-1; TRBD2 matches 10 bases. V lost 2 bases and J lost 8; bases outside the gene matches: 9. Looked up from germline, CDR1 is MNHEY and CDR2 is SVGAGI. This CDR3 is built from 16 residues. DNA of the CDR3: TGTGCCAGCAGTTACGCGGTAGCTAGCGGGAGATATGAGCAGTTCTTC. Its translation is CASSYAVASGRYEQFF.

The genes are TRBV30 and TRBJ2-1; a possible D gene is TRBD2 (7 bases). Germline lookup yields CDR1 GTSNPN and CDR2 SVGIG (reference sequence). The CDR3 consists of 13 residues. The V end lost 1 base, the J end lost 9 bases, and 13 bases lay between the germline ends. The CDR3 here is CAWSGNREGEQFF. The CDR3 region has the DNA TGTGCCTGGAGTGGAAACAGGGAGGGTGAGCAGTTCTTC.

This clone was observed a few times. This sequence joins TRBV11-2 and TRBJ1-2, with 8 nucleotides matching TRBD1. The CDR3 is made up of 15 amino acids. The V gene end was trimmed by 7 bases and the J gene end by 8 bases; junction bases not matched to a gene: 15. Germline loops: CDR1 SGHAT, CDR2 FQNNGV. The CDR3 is CASTPPGQVSGGYTF. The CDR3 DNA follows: TGTGCCAGCACCCCCCCGGGACAGGTGTCCGGCGGCTACACCTTC.